These 5 T cell receptor beta chains originate from one sample sequenced in a study of cytomegalovirus exposure and HLA in healthy donors. The study ran its PCR with 60 Vbeta and 13 Jbeta primers. Measured with immunoSEQ multiplex PCR; TCRdb has only the in-frame clones, and not every one. In the table there are approximately 93,000 clones, approximately 81% of which are singletons. Sequenced: PBMCs. The receptors come from a woman aged 40 to 49 in good health and CMV-seronegative.

The rearrangement links TRBV9 to TRBJ1-4; no reliable D call. Germline values: CDR1 SGDLS, CDR2 YYNGEE. V lost 4 bases to trimming and J lost 3 bases, with 19 bases between them. The CDR3 totals 17 residues. The CDR3: CASSPSLRQLANEKLFF. CDR3 coding DNA: TGTGCCAGCAGCCCATCCTTGCGTCAACTCGCTAATGAAAAACTGTTTTTT.

By share of the sample, this clone is medium-sized. The genes are TRBV6-6 and TRBJ1-5; D ambiguous. This CDR3 has 15 residues. V shed 0 bases and J shed 2 bases, with 8 bases lying between them. CDR1 and CDR2 (germline): MNHNY, SVGAGI (reference sequence). CDR3 residues: CASSYSLRGNQPQHF. DNA of the CDR3: TGTGCCAGCAGTTACTCGTTGCGTGGCAATCAGCCCCAGCATTTT.

The rearrangement links TRBV4-2 to TRBJ1-4, with unresolved D. Germline CDR1 and CDR2: LGHNA and YNFKEQ. The CDR3 contains 16 residues. Trimming cost V 1 base and J 8 bases, with 17 bases left between them. CDR3 nucleotide sequence: TGTGCCAGCAGCCAAGGGCTCAATCCCCGAAACGAAAAACTGTTTTTT. This gives the protein CASSQGLNPRNEKLFF.

J is TRBJ2-7 and V is TRBV5-4; 8 bases are a match to TRBD2. The germline CDR1 and CDR2 sequences are SGHNT and YYREEE (reference sequence). Trimming cost V 4 bases and J 2 bases; bases outside gene matches: 8. This CDR3 contains 15 residues. Written as DNA, the CDR3 is TGTGCCAGCAGCCGGACACTAGCGGAGGCCTACGAGCAGTACTTC. This gives the protein CASSRTLAEAYEQYF.

The chain couples TRBV15 to TRBJ1-5; D is uncertain. Germline CDR1 LNHNV, CDR2 YYDKDF (reference sequence). V lost 1 base and J lost 0, with 7 bases in between. The CDR3 spans 15 residues. This CDR3 is CATSRVSISNQPQHF. The CDR3 coding sequence is TGTGCCACCAGCAGAGTTTCCATTAGCAATCAGCCCCAGCATTTT.